This TCR beta chain originates from a study of CD8 T cells in Susac syndrome. Losses at the gene ends were 4 bases for V and 3 bases for J; bases not matched to a gene: 3. CDR1 and CDR2 from the germline V gene are SGHTA and FQGNSA. The CDR3 runs to 15 residues. TEMRA cells were enriched by FACS, while CD8+ and CD4+ T cells were obtained through a negative isolation that was performed magnetically. Reverse transcription of roughly 0.5 to 1 ug RNA was performed with random hexamers. TCRdb passed the immunoSEQ multiplex PCR reads through MiXCR, listing each CDR3 protein once. The sample lists 200,000 to 250,000 distinct CDR3 sequences; 95% were seen once.

The sequence derives from a human donor with multiple sclerosis. This rearrangement joins TRBV7-2 to TRBJ2-7; 13 bases are a match to TRBD2. The material sequenced was CD4+ T cells from PBMCs. CDR3 protein: CASSSWTSGGYEQYF. DNA for the CDR3: TGTGCCAGCAGCTCTTGGACTAGCGGGGGCTACGAGCAGTACTTC.